This T cell receptor (beta chain) was identified in a study of early stage breast cancer tumors. Study summary: About 70% of the 16 invasive tumors were ER+, PR+ and HER2-. Average read coverage per sample was 9.5 to 10-fold.

The V end was cut by 6 bases, the J end by 4 bases, with 9 bases between. This CDR3 is built from 11 residues. The germline V gene has CDR1 DFQATT and CDR2 SNEGSKA (reference sequence). Method: immunoSEQ multiplex PCR; TCRdb's copy keeps in-frame clones and lacks some. In the table there are around 28,000 clones, around 50% of which are singletons. This clone has a handful of counts. This sequence was found in a person aged 50 to 59 with breast cancer. Sequencing used breast tumor tissue. V gene TRBV20-1 combines with J gene TRBJ1-2; tentatively, D is TRBD1 (6 bases). The DNA for the CDR3 is TGCAGTGCCCGGGGGCCCTATGGCTACACCTTC. This encodes CSARGPYGYTF.